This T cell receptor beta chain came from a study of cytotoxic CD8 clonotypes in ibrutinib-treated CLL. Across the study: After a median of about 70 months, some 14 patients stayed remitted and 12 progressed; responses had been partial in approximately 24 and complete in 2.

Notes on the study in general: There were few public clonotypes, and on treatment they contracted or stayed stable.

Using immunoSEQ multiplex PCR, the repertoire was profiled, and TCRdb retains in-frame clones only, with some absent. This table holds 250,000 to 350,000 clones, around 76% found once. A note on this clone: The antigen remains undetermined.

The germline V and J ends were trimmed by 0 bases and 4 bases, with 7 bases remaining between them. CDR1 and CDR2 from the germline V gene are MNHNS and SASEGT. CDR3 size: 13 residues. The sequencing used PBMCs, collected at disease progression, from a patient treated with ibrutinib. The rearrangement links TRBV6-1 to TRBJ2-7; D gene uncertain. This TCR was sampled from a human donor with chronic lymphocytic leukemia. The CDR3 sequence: CASSEAVGYEQYF. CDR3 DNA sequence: TGTGCCAGCAGTGAAGCCGTGGGTTACGAGCAGTACTTC.